Reported below is one T cell receptor beta chain. Sequenced by immunoSEQ multiplex PCR; TCRdb stores in-frame clones only, minus some. The sample yields under 250,000 clones, more than 75% seen once. This CDR3 has 11 residues. Trimming cost V 5 bases and J 10 bases, with 9 bases left between them. CDR1 is SGHVS and CDR2 is FQNEAQ in the germline V gene. This entry is derived from a study of blood T cell repertoires in COVID-19. The sample taken for sequencing was peripheral blood. J is TRBJ2-1 and V is TRBV7-8; no clear D gene. This clonotype was obtained from a human donor in a cohort sampled during active COVID-19. CDR3 nucleotide sequence: TGTGCCAGCAGCCCGCTCGGGGAGCAGTTCTTC. The encoded protein is CASSPLGEQFF.